This T cell receptor beta chain comes out of a study of T cell repertoires in cytomegalovirus infection. Study overall: CMV epitopes used comprised recently identified HLA-C-restricted ones and well-studied HLA-B-restricted ones. Public signatures in TCR beta pointed to CMV infection and matching HLA type. Study observations and caveats: The ex vivo response showed dominance by HLA-C-restricted CMV-specific TCR beta clonotypes. Of the TCR beta families, the public ones yielded a cumulative frequency that identified carriers of CMV plus the relevant HLA.

This clonotype was seen a handful of times. Antigen: not known. TCRdb redid the calling of the reads with MiXCR, one entry per CDR3 protein. Found here are 300,000 to 400,000 distinct CDR3 sequences, 29% of them singletons; the top ten hold 20%. This CDR3 spans 10 amino acids. Germline CDR1 and CDR2: SNHLY and FYNNEI. Trimming shortened V by 6 bases and J by 9 bases, and 6 bases separated the two germline ends. The sample here was cultured PBMCs, taken from culture after CMV antigen stimulation. The chain recombines TRBV2 with TRBJ2-1, with D possibly TRBD1 on 5 matching bases. The origin of this receptor is a human donor in good health (CMV status not recorded). Some clones in this sample may be carry-over from other donors' samples. The CDR3 coding sequence is TGTGCCAGCAGAGGGGTTGAGCAGTTCTTC. Translating it yields CASRGVEQFF.